This T cell receptor beta chain was recorded in a study of cytomegalovirus exposure and HLA in healthy donors. General observations from the study: A subsequent analysis found that TCR clusters from the first cohort also tended to co-occur in the 120 or so validation repertoires, with 90% to 95% of cluster scores above 0.

V was pared by 6 bases and J by 5 bases, with 20 bases between. The CDR3 length is 15 residues. From germline, CDR1 is MNHEY and CDR2 SMNVEV (reference sequence). This clone was observed a few times. Its antigen is not identified. Sequencing used immunoSEQ multiplex PCR; TCRdb keeps in-frame clones, though not all of them. The sample includes roughly 150,000 clones, approximately 84% of them seen just once. The gene calls are TRBV27 and TRBJ2-7, with a tentative D call TRBD2 (6 bases). This clonotype was sampled from a young man in good health and CMV-seropositive. The sequencing input was PBMCs. The CDR3 nucleotides are TGTGCCAGCAGCCACCAGATGGGGGGTAGCGACGAGCAGTACTTC. It is translated as CASSHQMGGSDEQYF.